This T cell receptor beta chain was identified during a study of long-term antiretroviral therapy in people with HIV. This clone turned up a few times. Its antigen is still unknown. The germline V gene has CDR1 MDHEN and CDR2 SYDVKM. CDR3 length equals 16 residues. Trimming pared 6 bases from V and 3 bases from J, leaving 21 bases between. Study-wide findings and caveats: Blood was collected between the mid-2000s and the late 2010s, possibly under older ART regimens.

At least one PBMC sample before ART and at least two after were required. This was the immunoSEQ v3.0 assay at survey level. What sequencing targeted per sample was about 35,000-50,000 T-cell genomes. Repertoires were generated with immunoSEQ multiplex PCR, while TCRdb's copy carries only in-frame clones and drops some. The sample consists of tens of thousands of clones, over 70% of them appearing once. The rearrangement links TRBV28 to TRBJ2-7, with D possibly TRBD2 on 6 matching bases. The sample consisted of unsorted PBMCs, taken 0.6 years after starting antiretroviral therapy. The receptor was isolated from a young man with HIV. CDR3 sequence reads: CASSLAGTGNFYEQYF. The CDR3 DNA sequence: TGTGCCAGCAGCCTCGCCGGGACTGGTAACTTCTACGAGCAGTACTTC.